Below, 16 T cell receptor beta chains from the same sample are listed, as sequenced in a study of T cell repertoires and Cas9 in healthy adults (dated by TCRdb to the late 2010s). The library came from the immunoSEQ multiplex PCR assay. Entries here come from immuneACCESS through TCRdb and include only in-frame sequences with V and J called. Some clones fail to appear in such tables; in the studies checked, an unresolved V gene covers under half of the shortfall, and the cause of the remainder is unknown. The sample yields about 24,000 clones; over 85% were counted once. The top ten constitute 0.55% to 0.7% of the sample. The sequenced material came from CD4+ effector T cells (CD127+, CD25-, CD137-, CD154-) from PBMCs; culture status not recorded. The receptors were gathered from a human donor in good health.

The rearrangement joins TRBV6-5 to TRBJ1-1; D is ambiguous. This CDR3 has 15 amino acids. V was shortened by 5 bases and J by 1 base, with 14 bases between the two germline ends. Germline CDR1 reads MNHEY; CDR2 reads SVGAGI. In DNA form, the CDR3 reads TGTGCCAGCAGTAGGGTAGTTCCCGGGAACACTGAAGCTTTCTTT. Translating gives CASSRVVPGNTEAFF.

The V gene is TRBV7-8, the J gene TRBJ2-7; a weak D match, TRBD1 (6 bases). V was clipped by 5 bases and J by 5 bases, with 22 bases between them. There are 16 residues in the CDR3. Germline CDR1 is SGHVS and CDR2 is FQNEAQ. This CDR3 is CASSPPYREGLHEQYF. The CDR3 DNA reads as TGTGCCAGCAGCCCCCCCTACAGGGAAGGCCTCCACGAGCAGTACTTC.

This chain connects TRBV5-1 to TRBJ2-1; D remains unclear. CDR1 and CDR2 from the germline V gene are SGHRS and YFSETQ. The CDR3 consists of 16 residues. Trimming left V 3 bases short and J 4 bases short, with 17 bases between. The CDR3 spells CASSWSLHMGYNEQFF. The CDR3 nucleotides are TGCGCCAGCAGCTGGAGCCTGCACATGGGGTACAATGAGCAGTTCTTC.

This clone was found once. The rearrangement joins TRBV2 to TRBJ1-6; no clear D. Germline values: CDR1 SNHLY, CDR2 FYNNEI. Trimming removed 7 bases from V and 10 bases from J, with 14 bases in between. This CDR3 spans 13 amino acids. The CDR3 reads CASKTEFGSPLHF. CDR3 DNA: TGTGCCAGCAAGACGGAATTCGGATCACCCCTCCACTTT.

The rearrangement joins TRBV11-2 to TRBJ2-2; D may be TRBD1 or TRBD2 (5 bases each). Looked up from germline, CDR1 is SGHAT and CDR2 is FQNNGV. With 6 bases removed from V and 1 base from J, the gap between germline ends came to 9 bases. This CDR3 has 14 residues. Written as DNA, the CDR3 is TGTGCCAGCAGTTTGGGACGGAACACCGGGGAGCTGTTTTTT. Translating it yields CASSLGRNTGELFF.

The V call is TRBV5-8, the J call TRBJ2-6; D unclear. This CDR3 spans 15 amino acids. Trimming left V 0 bases short and J 0 bases short, with 4 bases between. The germline V gene has CDR1 SGHTS and CDR2 YDEGEE. CDR3 DNA: TGTGCCAGCAGCTTGGGAGGCTCTGGGGCCAACGTCCTGACTTTC. Translated: CASSLGGSGANVLTF.

The V and J genes are TRBV5-5 and TRBJ2-7, with D uncertain. Trimming pared 7 bases from V and 3 bases from J, leaving 20 bases between. This CDR3 region has 15 residues. Germline V gene data show CDR1 as SGHKS and CDR2 as YYEKEE (reference sequence). CDR3 loop: CASSPDQAPYYEQYF. The CDR3 region has the DNA TGTGCCAGCTCCCCCGATCAGGCACCGTACTACGAGCAGTACTTC.

The rearrangement links TRBV18 to TRBJ1-2, with D tentatively TRBD1 (5 bases). V was pared by 2 bases and J by 2 bases, with 21 bases between. CDR1 is KGHSH, CDR2 LQKENI, per germline. This CDR3 is 18 amino acids long. The CDR3 region is CASSPKLVLPQGNYGYTF. The CDR3, as DNA: TGTGCCAGCTCACCAAAATTAGTCTTACCCCAGGGCAACTATGGCTACACCTTC.

V usage is TRBV7-9 and J usage is TRBJ1-4; TRBD1 might be the D (6 bases). From germline, CDR1 is SEHNR and CDR2 FQNEAQ (reference sequence). The CDR3 has 14 amino acids. V was shortened by 1 base and J by 16 bases, with 19 bases between the two germline ends. CDR3 sequence reads: CASSLGVRGAVTFF. The CDR3 DNA reads as TGTGCCAGCAGCTTAGGGGTCCGGGGGGCAGTGACGTTTTTT.

The chain is built from TRBV5-1 and TRBJ2-5; 13 bases are shared with TRBD2. Trimming at V came to 4 bases and at J to 4 bases, leaving 10 bases not matched to a gene. Germline-derived CDR1 and CDR2 are SGHRS and YFSETQ. This CDR3 is built from 17 residues. The CDR3 coding sequence is TGCGCCAGCAGCCTTGGACTAGCGGGGGCGGGAGGAGAGACCCAGTACTTC. Protein product: CASSLGLAGAGGETQYF. Together with reference TRBV5-1 and TRBJ2-5, the CDR3 gives the full variable domain: KAGVTQTPRYLIKTRGQQVTLSCSPISGHRSVSWYQQTPGQGLQFLFEYFSETQRNKGNFPGRFSGRQFSNSRSEMNVSTLELGDSALYLCASSLGLAGAGGETQYFGPGTRLLVL.

The chain carries TRBV21-1 and TRBJ1-2. TRBV21-1 is annotated as a pseudogene. This CDR3 region has 15 residues. Written as DNA, the CDR3 is TGTGCCAGCAGCAAACGGTCCCGGAATAACTATGGCTACACCTTC. This encodes CASSKRSRNNYGYTF.

V is TRBV7-2 and J is TRBJ1-6, with TRBD1 identical over 7 bases. Germline CDR1 reads SGHTA; CDR2 reads FQGNSA. The ends lost 4 bases at V and 5 bases at J; junction bases unmatched: 8. The CDR3 is made up of 16 amino acids. CDR3 sequence: CASSSRDSRHNSPLHF. For the CDR3, the DNA is TGTGCCAGCAGCTCCCGGGACAGCCGACATAATTCACCCCTCCACTTT.

V and J are TRBV7-9 and TRBJ2-1; D is uncertain. V dropped 4 bases and J dropped 6 bases, with 10 bases sitting between them. This CDR3 has 13 amino acids. Germline CDR1 and CDR2: SEHNR and FQNEAQ (reference sequence). This CDR3 is CASSSWTRNEQFF. CDR3 bases: TGTGCCAGCAGCTCATGGACCCGCAATGAGCAGTTCTTC.

This clone appeared a single time. This sequence joins TRBV7-8 and TRBJ2-2, with unresolved D. The CDR3 has 19 residues. Trimming shortened V by 5 bases and J by 1 base, and 23 bases separated the two germline ends. In germline, CDR1 is SGHVS, CDR2 FQNEAQ. CDR3 residues: CASSTNPWGRKGNTGELFF. DNA of the CDR3: TGTGCCAGCAGCACAAACCCCTGGGGAAGGAAGGGGAACACCGGGGAGCTGTTTTTT.

V is TRBV7-3 and J is TRBJ1-6; D uncertain. Germline loops: CDR1 SGHTA, CDR2 FQGTGA. This CDR3 spans 14 amino acids. Trimming pared 0 bases from V and 7 bases from J, leaving 7 bases between. This CDR3 is CASSLTASNSPLHF. Here the CDR3 DNA reads TGTGCCAGCAGCTTAACAGCGTCAAATTCACCCCTCCACTTT.

The J gene is TRBJ1-3, the V gene TRBV27, with D unclear. Trimming removed 8 bases at V and 0 bases at J, with 20 bases between. The germline V gene has CDR1 MNHEY and CDR2 SMNVEV (reference sequence). The CDR3 contains 17 residues. CDR3 DNA: TGTGCCAGCTCCCCGGGCCGCGGGAGAGCCTCTGGAAACACCATATATTTT. It translates to CASSPGRGRASGNTIYF.